The 30 T cell receptor beta chains presented below share a single source sample, sequenced in a study of control samples from healthy donors and cancer patients. TCRdb's table, derived via immunoSEQ multiplex PCR, lists solely in-frame clones and lacks some. Found here are about 92,000 clones, roughly 82% of them singletons; the top ten hold over 7.5%. Input material: blood. These receptors were obtained from a woman aged 55-70 years in good health.

The chain employs TRBV5-1 and TRBJ2-5; D unclear. Germline CDR1 SGHRS, CDR2 YFSETQ. Trimming took 0 bases from V and 5 from J, leaving 14 bases between them. The CDR3 extends over 15 amino acids. The CDR3 coding sequence is TGCGCCAGCAGCTTGGGACTCAAATTCTCGGAGACCCAGTACTTC. Its protein product is CASSLGLKFSETQYF.

CDR3 loop: CASSLGGSLQTQYF. CDR3 DNA sequence: TGCGCCAGCAGCTTGGGCGGGAGTCTGCAGACCCAGTACTTC. The chain is built from TRBV5-1 and TRBJ2-5; 7 bases match TRBD2. Germline CDR1 reads SGHRS; CDR2 reads YFSETQ. This CDR3 comprises 14 residues. V lost 0 bases to trimming and J lost 6 bases; unmatched junction nucleotides: 5. Full variable domain (remainder filled in from reference TRBV5-1 and TRBJ2-5): KAGVTQTPRYLIKTRGQQVTLSCSPISGHRSVSWYQQTPGQGLQFLFEYFSETQRNKGNFPGRFSGRQFSNSRSEMNVSTLELGDSALYLCASSLGGSLQTQYFGPGTRLLVL.

CDR3 coding DNA: TGCGCCAGCAGCGGACGACTAGCGGGATCATCAAGTGAGCAGTTCTTC. Translating gives CASSGRLAGSSSEQFF. This chain links TRBV5-1 with TRBJ2-1; 11 positions agree with TRBD2. The germline V gene has CDR1 SGHRS and CDR2 YFSETQ. The CDR3 spans 16 residues. J was trimmed by 9 bases and V by 4 bases; bases with no gene match: 12.

The rearrangement joins TRBV27 to TRBJ1-1; D is perhaps TRBD1 (5 bases). CDR3 length equals 13 residues. The germline V and J ends were trimmed by 6 bases and 2 bases, with 10 bases remaining between them. Per the germline V gene, CDR1 is MNHEY and CDR2 is SMNVEV (reference sequence). CDR3 coding DNA: TGTGCCAGCAGCCGACAGATTAACACTGAAGCTTTCTTT. Protein: CASSRQINTEAFF.

The J gene is TRBJ1-2, the V gene TRBV23-1; 8 nucleotides line up with TRBD1. TRBV23-1 is designated an ORF whose function remains uncertain. V lost 6 bases and J lost 8; bases outside the gene matches: 17. The length of the CDR3 is 16 residues. CDR3 in amino acids: CASSSELSRGPLGYTF. CDR3 bases: TGCGCCAGCAGCTCGGAACTGAGCAGGGGGCCGTTAGGCTACACCTTC.

This clone has more than one count but fewer than ten. V is TRBV2 and J is TRBJ1-5, with D perhaps TRBD1 (5 bases). The CDR3 is made up of 14 amino acids. Germline V gene lookup returns CDR1 SNHLY and CDR2 FYNNEI. With 4 bases removed from V and 2 bases from J, the gap between germline ends came to 9 bases. CDR3 protein: CASSGGVGNQPQHF. Here the CDR3 DNA reads TGTGCCAGCAGTGGGGGGGTCGGCAATCAGCCCCAGCATTTT.

This clone is categorized as medium-sized (0.01 to 0.1%). The rearrangement links TRBV29-1 to TRBJ2-1; 9 bases match TRBD1. The junction had 10 bases not matched to a gene; V was cut back by 5 bases and J by 5 bases. The CDR3 has 15 residues. CDR1 SQVTM and CDR2 ANQGSEA come from the germline V gene. Written as DNA, the CDR3 is TGCAGCGTTTATAGACCGGGACAGGGCAACAATGAGCAGTTCTTC. Protein product: CSVYRPGQGNNEQFF.

The chain uses TRBV7-2 and TRBJ2-5; D is ambiguous. In germline, CDR1 is SGHTA, CDR2 FQGNSA. The CDR3 spans 12 residues. Trimming left V 6 bases short and J 5 bases short, with 10 bases between. Here the CDR3 reads CASRELRETQYF. In DNA, the CDR3 is TGTGCCAGCAGGGAACTACGGGAGACCCAGTACTTC. Together with reference TRBV7-2 and TRBJ2-5, the CDR3 gives the full variable domain: GAGVSQSPSNKVTEKGKDVELRCDPISGHTALYWYRQSLGQGLEFLIYFQGNSAPDKSGLPSDRFSAERTGGSVSTLTIQRTQQEDSAVYLCASRELRETQYFGPGTRLLVL.

This chain joins TRBV11-2 and TRBJ1-1; D is unresolved. This CDR3 has 14 amino acids. The V gene's germline CDR1 is SGHAT and CDR2 FQNNGV. Trimming took 1 base from V and 0 from J, leaving 6 bases between them. For the CDR3, the DNA is TGTGCCAGCAGCTTAGGCACGATGAACACTGAAGCTTTCTTT. The encoded protein is CASSLGTMNTEAFF.

The rearrangement links TRBV19 to TRBJ1-5, with 10 bases aligning to TRBD1. CDR3 length equals 15 residues. Trimming at V came to 5 bases and at J to 3 bases, leaving 4 bases not matched to a gene. Germline V lookup: CDR1 LNHDA, CDR2 SQIVND (reference sequence). CDR3 nucleotide sequence: TGTGCCAGTAGTGGGGACAGGGGTTACAATCAGCCCCAGCATTTT. It specifies CASSGDRGYNQPQHF.

The chain couples TRBV6-2 or TRBV6-3 to TRBJ2-1, with a possible D match to TRBD1 (6 bases). The germline gives CDR1 MNHEY, CDR2 SVGEGT. The V gene lost 2 bases and the J gene lost 6 bases, with 17 bases spanning the gap. The CDR3 is made up of 16 amino acids. The CDR3 spells CASSYNMGQPLNEQFF. CDR3 nucleotides: TGTGCCAGCAGTTACAACATGGGACAACCCCTCAATGAGCAGTTCTTC.

The chain joins TRBV11-2 to TRBJ2-3; a weak D match, TRBD2 (6 bases). The germline gives CDR1 SGHAT, CDR2 FQNNGV. V lost 5 bases to trimming and J lost 0 bases, with 18 bases between them. CDR3 size: 17 residues. The CDR3 protein is CASSLGRIGASTDTQYF. CDR3 nucleotides: TGTGCCAGCAGCCTAGGGAGGATCGGGGCTAGCACAGATACGCAGTATTTT.

J is TRBJ2-2 and V is TRBV11-2; D is unresolved. The CDR3 covers 14 residues. V lost 2 bases and J 5 bases, leaving 9 bases between the germline ends. Germline V gives CDR1 SGHAT, CDR2 FQNNGV. The CDR3 region has the DNA TGTGCCAGCAGCTTACCCCTCGGGACCGGGGAGCTGTTTTTT. Translation: CASSLPLGTGELFF.

V is TRBV29-1 and J is TRBJ1-3; possibly TRBD1 for D (6 bases). The CDR3 covers 14 residues. Germline V CDR1 and CDR2: SQVTM, ANQGSEA. V was cut by 6 bases and J by 3 bases, with 15 bases left in between. This CDR3 is CSVLGQPHGNTIYF. The CDR3 coding sequence is TGCAGCGTGCTGGGACAACCTCATGGAAACACCATATATTTT.

This clone has just a few counts. V usage is TRBV28 and J usage is TRBJ1-6; unclear D gene. This CDR3 contains 16 residues. V dropped 2 bases and J dropped 5 bases, with 13 bases sitting between them. Germline V gene data show CDR1 as MDHEN and CDR2 as SYDVKM. CDR3 protein: CASSLSQVSDNSPLHF. The CDR3 DNA reads TGTGCCAGCAGTTTAAGCCAGGTCTCGGATAATTCACCCCTCCACTTT.

This clone was seen only a few times. The chain is built from TRBV7-2 and TRBJ2-7; D not resolved. The V and J ends lost 3 bases and 3 bases respectively, with 15 bases between them. CDR1 is SGHTA, CDR2 FQGNSA, per germline. The CDR3 extends over 15 amino acids. CDR3 residues: CASSLSPWRGYEQYF. CDR3 in DNA: TGTGCCAGCAGCTTGTCCCCTTGGAGAGGCTACGAGCAGTACTTC.

V usage is TRBV19 and J usage is TRBJ2-7, with TRBD1 matching 8 bases. Unmatched junction bases numbered 5, after V lost 2 bases and J lost 5 bases. The CDR3 totals 14 residues. Germline V gene sequence: CDR1 LNHDA, CDR2 SQIVND (reference sequence). CDR3 nucleotide sequence: TGTGCCAGTAGTATAACAGGGGGAACGGACGAGCAGTACTTC. Its protein product is CASSITGGTDEQYF.

The V and J genes are TRBV12-1 and TRBJ2-5; the DNA was not used to check the table's D call, TRBD1. TRBV12-1 is labeled a pseudogene. There are 17 residues in the CDR3. The CDR3 sequence: CASSLLTGTLGQETQYF. In DNA form, the CDR3 reads TGTGCCAGCAGCTTACTCACAGGGACCCTTGGTCAAGAGACCCAGTACTTC.

The chain carries TRBV6-6 and TRBJ2-3, with TRBD1 identical over 7 bases. Germline CDR1 and CDR2: MNHNY and SVGAGI (reference sequence). V lost 2 bases and J lost 5; bases outside the gene matches: 4. This CDR3 spans 14 amino acids. The CDR3 spells CASSYRQGRDTQYF. CDR3 DNA sequence: TGTGCCAGCAGTTACCGACAGGGAAGAGATACGCAGTATTTT.

The V and J genes are TRBV5-5 and TRBJ1-1, with TRBD1 as a possible D gene (5 bases). The V end was cut by 4 bases, the J end by 4 bases, with 11 bases between. Germline values: CDR1 SGHKS, CDR2 YYEKEE (reference sequence). The CDR3 extends over 13 amino acids. The CDR3 is CASSMTVVTEAFF. CDR3 DNA sequence: TGTGCCAGCAGCATGACAGTTGTCACTGAAGCTTTCTTT.

The chain combines TRBV27 with TRBJ1-3, with D maybe TRBD1 (5 bases). Per the germline V gene, CDR1 is MNHEY and CDR2 is SMNVEV (reference sequence). This CDR3 is built from 16 residues. Trimming shortened V by 0 bases and J by 7 bases, and 16 bases separated the two germline ends. The CDR3 DNA sequence: TGTGCCAGCAGTTTATCGACCCCAGGGAATGGGAACACCATATATTTT. This sequence encodes CASSLSTPGNGNTIYF.

The chain employs TRBV5-1 and TRBJ1-2; D is unclear. This CDR3 region has 14 residues. Germline V gives CDR1 SGHRS, CDR2 YFSETQ. V gave up 4 bases and J gave up 3 bases, with 13 bases separating them. The CDR3 DNA is TGCGCCAGCAGCGCCCAGGCAGTCTACTATGGCTACACCTTC. As protein: CASSAQAVYYGYTF.

This clone turned up a few times. V gene TRBV9 combines with J gene TRBJ1-5; tentatively, D is TRBD1 (5 bases). Per germline, CDR1 SGDLS and CDR2 YYNGEE. Trimming pared 4 bases from V and 3 bases from J, leaving 17 bases between. This CDR3 is 16 amino acids long. In DNA, the CDR3 is TGTGCCAGCAGCCCATCTGAGGGGTTTAACAATCAGCCCCAGCATTTT. It translates to CASSPSEGFNNQPQHF.

The genes are TRBV28 and TRBJ1-1; possibly TRBD1 for D (5 bases). The CDR3 runs 14 residues. Trimming removed 4 bases from V and 4 bases from J, with 13 bases in between. Germline CDR1 reads MDHEN; CDR2 reads SYDVKM. DNA for the CDR3: TGTGCCAGCAGTTCGGGACCGGTGGGCACTGAAGCTTTCTTT. Protein product: CASSSGPVGTEAFF.

The gene calls are TRBV7-2 and TRBJ2-1; TRBD2 matches at 7 bases. The V gene's germline CDR1 is SGHTA and CDR2 FQGNSA. V shed 7 bases, J shed 12 bases, and the junction held 6 bases outside the gene matches. The CDR3 is 11 residues long. CDR3 DNA: TGTGCCAGCATGAACATAGCGGGGCAGTTCTTC. Translated: CASMNIAGQFF.

The gene calls are TRBV4-2 and TRBJ2-5; no reliable D call. V gave up 0 bases and J gave up 4 bases, with 6 bases separating them. The CDR3 consists of 13 residues. Germline V lookup: CDR1 LGHNA, CDR2 YNFKEQ. The CDR3 coding sequence is TGTGCCAGCAGCCAAGATCCGGGAGAGACCCAGTACTTC. Encoded protein: CASSQDPGETQYF.

The genes are TRBV7-6 and TRBJ2-1; D perhaps matches TRBD2 (5 bases). The ends were cut back, 4 bases at V and 5 bases at J, with 21 bases in the middle. This CDR3 is 17 amino acids long. The V gene's germline CDR1 is SGHVS and CDR2 FNYEAQ. In DNA, the CDR3 is TGTGCCAGCAGCTCCGGCCTAACTAGTCCCCCACACAATGAGCAGTTCTTC. Its translation: CASSSGLTSPPHNEQFF.

The rearrangement uses TRBV18 and TRBJ2-2; D remains ambiguous. This CDR3 contains 16 residues. Per the germline V gene, CDR1 is KGHSH and CDR2 is LQKENI. V lost 0 bases and J 1 base, leaving 9 bases between the germline ends. CDR3 loop: CASSPPSGLNTGELFF. CDR3 DNA sequence: TGTGCCAGCTCACCACCTTCAGGATTGAACACCGGGGAGCTGTTTTTT.

The chain recombines TRBV18 with TRBJ1-3; D might be TRBD1 (5 bases). Germline V gene lookup returns CDR1 KGHSH and CDR2 LQKENI. The CDR3 has 14 residues. Trimming shortened V by 3 bases and J by 1 base, and 7 bases separated the two germline ends. CDR3 in amino acids: CASSPGTSGNTIYF. CDR3 DNA sequence: TGTGCCAGCTCACCTGGGACTTCTGGAAACACCATATATTTT.

The chain is built from TRBV28 and TRBJ1-5; tentative D call: TRBD1 (5 bases). The germline V gene encodes CDR1 MDHEN and CDR2 SYDVKM. The germline V and J ends were trimmed by 7 bases and 8 bases, with 12 bases remaining between them. The CDR3 runs to 12 residues. CDR3 nucleotides: TGTGCCAGCACGGCCCAGGGAAAGCCCCAGCATTTT. Translating gives CASTAQGKPQHF. Full variable domain (outside the CDR3, taken from reference TRBV28 and TRBJ1-5): DVKVTQSSRYLVKRTGEKVFLECVQDMDHENMFWYRQDPGLGLRLIYFSYDVKMKEKGDIPEGYSVSREKKERFSLILESASTNQTSMYLCASTAQGKPQHFGDGTRLSIL.